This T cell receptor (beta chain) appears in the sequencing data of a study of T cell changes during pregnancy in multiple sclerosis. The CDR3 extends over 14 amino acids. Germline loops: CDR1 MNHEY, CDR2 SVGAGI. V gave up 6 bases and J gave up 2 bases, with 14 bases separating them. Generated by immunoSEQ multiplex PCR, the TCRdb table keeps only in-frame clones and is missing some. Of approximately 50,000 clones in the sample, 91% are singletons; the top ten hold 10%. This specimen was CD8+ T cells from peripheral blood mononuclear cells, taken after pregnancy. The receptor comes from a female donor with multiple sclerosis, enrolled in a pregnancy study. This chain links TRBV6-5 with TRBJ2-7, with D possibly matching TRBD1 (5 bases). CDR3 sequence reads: CASRGQLETYEQYF. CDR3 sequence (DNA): TGTGCCAGCAGAGGACAATTGGAAACCTACGAGCAGTACTTC.